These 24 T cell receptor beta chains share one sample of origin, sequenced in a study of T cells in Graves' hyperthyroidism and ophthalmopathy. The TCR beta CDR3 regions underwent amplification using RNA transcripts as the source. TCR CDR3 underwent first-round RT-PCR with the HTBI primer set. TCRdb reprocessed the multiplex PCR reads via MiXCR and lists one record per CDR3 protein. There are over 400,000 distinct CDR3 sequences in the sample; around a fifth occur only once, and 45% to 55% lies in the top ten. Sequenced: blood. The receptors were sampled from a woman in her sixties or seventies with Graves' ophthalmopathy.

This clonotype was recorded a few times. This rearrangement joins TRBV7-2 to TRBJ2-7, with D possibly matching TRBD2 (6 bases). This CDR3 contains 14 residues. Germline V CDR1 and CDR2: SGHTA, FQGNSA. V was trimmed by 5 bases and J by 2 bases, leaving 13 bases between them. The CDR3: CASSTSGSAYEQYF. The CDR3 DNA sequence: TGTGCCAGCAGCACCAGCGGGTCCGCCTACGAGCAGTACTTC.

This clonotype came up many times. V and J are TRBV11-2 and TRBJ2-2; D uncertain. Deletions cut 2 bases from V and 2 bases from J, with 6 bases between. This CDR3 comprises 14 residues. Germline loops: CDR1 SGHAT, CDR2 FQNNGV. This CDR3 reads CASSLRLNTGELFF. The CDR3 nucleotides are TGTGCCAGCAGCTTAAGGCTTAACACCGGGGAGCTGTTTTTT. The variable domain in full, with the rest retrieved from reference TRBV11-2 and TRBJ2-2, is EAGVAQSPRYKIIEKRQSVAFWCNPISGHATLYWYQQILGQGPKLLIQFQNNGVVDDSQLPKDRFSAERLKGVDSTLKIQPAKLEDSAVYLCASSLRLNTGELFFGEGSRLTVL.

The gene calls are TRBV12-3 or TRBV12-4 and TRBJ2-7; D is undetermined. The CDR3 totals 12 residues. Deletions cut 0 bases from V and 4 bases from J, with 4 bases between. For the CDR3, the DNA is TGTGCCAGCAGTTTAGCGAGGTACGAGCAGTACTTC. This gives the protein CASSLARYEQYF.

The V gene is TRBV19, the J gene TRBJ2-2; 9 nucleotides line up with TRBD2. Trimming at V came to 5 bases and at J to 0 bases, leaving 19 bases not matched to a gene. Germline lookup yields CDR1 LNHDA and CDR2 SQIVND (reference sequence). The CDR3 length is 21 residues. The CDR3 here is CASSPRASQREEIANTGELFF. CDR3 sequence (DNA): TGTGCCAGTAGTCCGCGGGCTAGCCAGCGGGAGGAAATTGCGAACACCGGGGAGCTGTTTTTT.

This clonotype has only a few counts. The CDR3 protein is CASSVVGTGVHEQYF. CDR3 DNA: TGTGCCAGCAGCGTAGTCGGGACAGGGGTCCACGAGCAGTACTTC. The chain couples TRBV9 to TRBJ2-7; 10 bases are shared with TRBD1. V dropped 0 bases and J dropped 5; count of bases not matched to a gene: 5. CDR3 size: 15 residues. CDR1 and CDR2 (germline): SGDLS, YYNGEE.

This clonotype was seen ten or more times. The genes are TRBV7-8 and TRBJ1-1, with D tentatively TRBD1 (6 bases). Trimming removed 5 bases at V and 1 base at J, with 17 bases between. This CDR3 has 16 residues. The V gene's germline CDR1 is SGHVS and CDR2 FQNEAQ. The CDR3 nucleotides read TGTGCCAGCAGCCCTAGTAGGGGGACGGCGAACACTGAAGCTTTCTTT. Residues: CASSPSRGTANTEAFF.

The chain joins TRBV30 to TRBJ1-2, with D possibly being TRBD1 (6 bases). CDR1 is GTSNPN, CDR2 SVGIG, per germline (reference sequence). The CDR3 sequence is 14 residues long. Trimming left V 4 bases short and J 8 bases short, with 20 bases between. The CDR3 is CAWTLGGGSGGYTF. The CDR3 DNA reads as TGTGCCTGGACTTTGGGTGGGGGCTCGGGAGGCTACACCTTC.

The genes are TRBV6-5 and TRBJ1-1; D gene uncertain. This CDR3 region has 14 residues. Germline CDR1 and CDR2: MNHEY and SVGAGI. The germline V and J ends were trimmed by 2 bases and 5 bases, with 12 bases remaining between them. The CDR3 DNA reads TGTGCCAGCAGTTACGGTTCGCCAAAAACTGAAGCTTTCTTT. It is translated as CASSYGSPKTEAFF.

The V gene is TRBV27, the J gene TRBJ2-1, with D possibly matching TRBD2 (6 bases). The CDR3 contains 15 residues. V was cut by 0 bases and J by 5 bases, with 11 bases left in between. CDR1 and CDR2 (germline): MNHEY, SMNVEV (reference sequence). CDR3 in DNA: TGTGCCAGCAGTTTATCGGCTTGGAGGGACAATGAGCAGTTCTTC. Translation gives CASSLSAWRDNEQFF.

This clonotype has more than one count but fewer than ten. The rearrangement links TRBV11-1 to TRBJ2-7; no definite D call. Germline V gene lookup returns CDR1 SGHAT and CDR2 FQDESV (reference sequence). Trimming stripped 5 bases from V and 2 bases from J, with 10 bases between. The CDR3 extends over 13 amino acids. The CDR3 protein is CASSGRWAYEQYF. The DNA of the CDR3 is TGTGCCAGCAGCGGCAGGTGGGCCTACGAGCAGTACTTC. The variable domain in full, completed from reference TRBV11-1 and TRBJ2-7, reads EAEVAQSPRYKITEKSQAVAFWCDPISGHATLYWYRQILGQGPELLVQFQDESVVDDSQLPKDRFSAERLKGVDSTLKIQPAELGDSAMYLCASSGRWAYEQYFGPGTRLTVT.

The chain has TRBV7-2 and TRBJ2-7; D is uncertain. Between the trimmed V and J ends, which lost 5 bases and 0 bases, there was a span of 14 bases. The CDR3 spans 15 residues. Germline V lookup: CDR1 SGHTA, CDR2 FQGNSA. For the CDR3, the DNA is TGTGCCAGCAGCCCGAAAGGTTCGAGCTCCTACGAGCAGTACTTC. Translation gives CASSPKGSSSYEQYF.

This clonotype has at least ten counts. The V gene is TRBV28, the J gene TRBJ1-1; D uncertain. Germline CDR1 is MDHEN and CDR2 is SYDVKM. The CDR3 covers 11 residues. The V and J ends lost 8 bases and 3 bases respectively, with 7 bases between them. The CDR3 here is CASLGYTEAFF. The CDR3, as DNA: TGTGCCAGCCTGGGGTACACTGAAGCTTTCTTT.

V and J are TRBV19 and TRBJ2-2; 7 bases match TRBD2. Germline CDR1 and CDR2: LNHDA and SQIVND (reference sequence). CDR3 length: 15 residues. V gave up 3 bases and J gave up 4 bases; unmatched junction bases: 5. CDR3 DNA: TGTGCCAGTAGTATGACTAGCCAGGGCACCGGGGAGCTGTTTTTT. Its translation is CASSMTSQGTGELFF. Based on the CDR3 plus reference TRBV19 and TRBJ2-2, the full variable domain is DGGITQSPKYLFRKEGQNVTLSCEQNLNHDAMYWYRQDPGQGLRLIYYSQIVNDFQKGDIAEGYSVSREKKESFPLTVTSAQKNPTAFYLCASSMTSQGTGELFFGEGSRLTVL.

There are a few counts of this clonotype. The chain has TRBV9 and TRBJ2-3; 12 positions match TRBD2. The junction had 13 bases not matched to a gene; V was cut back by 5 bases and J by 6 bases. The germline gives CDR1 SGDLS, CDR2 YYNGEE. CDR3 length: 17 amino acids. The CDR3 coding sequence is TGTGCCAGCAGTCCTCGGGGACTAGCGGGCCCGAGGGATACGCAGTATTTT. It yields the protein CASSPRGLAGPRDTQYF. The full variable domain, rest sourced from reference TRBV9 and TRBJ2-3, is DSGVTQTPKHLITATGQRVTLRCSPRSGDLSVYWYQQSLDQGLQFLIQYYNGEERAKGNILERFSAQQFPDLHSELNLSSLELGDSALYFCASSPRGLAGPRDTQYFGPGTRLTVL.

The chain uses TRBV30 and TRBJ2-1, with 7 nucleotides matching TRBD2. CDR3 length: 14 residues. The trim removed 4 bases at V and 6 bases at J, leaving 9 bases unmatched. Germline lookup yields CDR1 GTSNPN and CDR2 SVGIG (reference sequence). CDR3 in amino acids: CAWNGPAGTNEQFF. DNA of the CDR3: TGTGCCTGGAACGGACCAGCGGGAACCAATGAGCAGTTCTTC.

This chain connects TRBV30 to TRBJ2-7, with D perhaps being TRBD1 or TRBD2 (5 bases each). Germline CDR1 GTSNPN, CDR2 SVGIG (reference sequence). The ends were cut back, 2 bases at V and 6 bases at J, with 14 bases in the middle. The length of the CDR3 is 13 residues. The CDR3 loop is CAWSRDGIGEQYF. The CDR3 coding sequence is TGTGCCTGGAGTAGGGACGGCATTGGCGAGCAGTACTTC.

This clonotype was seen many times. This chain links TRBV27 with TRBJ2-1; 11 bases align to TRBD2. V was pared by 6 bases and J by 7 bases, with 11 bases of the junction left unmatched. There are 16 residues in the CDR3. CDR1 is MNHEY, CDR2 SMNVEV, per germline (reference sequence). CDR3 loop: CASRSGELAGGNEQFF. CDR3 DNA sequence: TGTGCCAGCAGAAGCGGAGAGCTAGCGGGAGGAAATGAGCAGTTCTTC.

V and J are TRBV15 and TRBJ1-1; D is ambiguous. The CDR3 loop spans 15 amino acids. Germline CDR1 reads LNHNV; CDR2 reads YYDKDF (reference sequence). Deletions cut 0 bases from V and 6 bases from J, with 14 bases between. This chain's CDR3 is CATSRDGVRVPEAFF. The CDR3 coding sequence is TGTGCCACCAGCAGAGATGGGGTCCGGGTTCCTGAAGCTTTCTTT.

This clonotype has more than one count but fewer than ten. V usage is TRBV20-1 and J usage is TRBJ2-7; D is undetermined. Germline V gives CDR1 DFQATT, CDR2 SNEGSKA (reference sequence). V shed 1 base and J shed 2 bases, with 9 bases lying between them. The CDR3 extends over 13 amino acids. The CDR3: CSARVQRTYEQYF. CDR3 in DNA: TGCAGTGCTAGAGTTCAACGGACCTACGAGCAGTACTTC.

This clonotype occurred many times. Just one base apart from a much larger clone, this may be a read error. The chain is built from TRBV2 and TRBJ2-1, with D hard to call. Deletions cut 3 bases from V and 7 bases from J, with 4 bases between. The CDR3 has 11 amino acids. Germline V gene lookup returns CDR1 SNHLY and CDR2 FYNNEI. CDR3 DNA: TGTGCCAGCAGTGATTGGAATGAGCAGTTCTTC. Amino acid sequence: CASSDWNEQFF.

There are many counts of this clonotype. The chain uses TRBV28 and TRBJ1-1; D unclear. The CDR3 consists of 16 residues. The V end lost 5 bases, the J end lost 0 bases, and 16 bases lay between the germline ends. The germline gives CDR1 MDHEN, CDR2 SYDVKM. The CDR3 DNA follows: TGTGCCAGCAGTCGACCGGTAGGACCCATGAACACTGAAGCTTTCTTT. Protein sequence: CASSRPVGPMNTEAFF.

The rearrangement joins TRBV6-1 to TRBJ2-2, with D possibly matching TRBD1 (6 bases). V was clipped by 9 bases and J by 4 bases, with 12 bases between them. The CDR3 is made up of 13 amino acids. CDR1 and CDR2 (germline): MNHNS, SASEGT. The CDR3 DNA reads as TGTGCCAGTAGGGGGTCGAGCACCGGGGAGCTGTTTTTT. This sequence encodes CASRGSSTGELFF.

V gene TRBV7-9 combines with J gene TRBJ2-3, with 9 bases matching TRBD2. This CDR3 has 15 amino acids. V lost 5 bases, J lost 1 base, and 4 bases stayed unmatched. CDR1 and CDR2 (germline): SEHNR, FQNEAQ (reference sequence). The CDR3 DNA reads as TGTGCCAGCAGCCCAGCGGGAGGCCGCACAGATACGCAGTATTTT. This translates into CASSPAGGRTDTQYF.

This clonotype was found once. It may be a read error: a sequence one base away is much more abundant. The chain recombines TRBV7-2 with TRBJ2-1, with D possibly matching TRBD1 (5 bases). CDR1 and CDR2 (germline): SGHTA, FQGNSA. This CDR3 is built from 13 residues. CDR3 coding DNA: TGTGCCATCAGCCTGGTGGGGCCAATTGAGCAGTTCTTC. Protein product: CAISLVGPIEQFF.